This record concerns one T cell receptor beta chain sequence. The table came from immunoSEQ multiplex PCR; TCRdb's copy has only in-frame clones and leaves some out. This sample yields roughly 100,000 clones, of which 80% to 90% are seen a single time; approximately 3.7% belongs to the top ten. V lost 5 bases and J lost 1, with 9 bases in between. CDR3 size: 13 residues. Germline V gives CDR1 LNHDA, CDR2 SQIVND (reference sequence). The sample originates from a study of blood T cell repertoires in COVID-19. Source material: peripheral blood. The chain links TRBV19 to TRBJ2-7; maybe TRBD2 (6 bases). The clonotype was recovered from a human donor in a cohort sampled during active COVID-19. DNA for the CDR3: TGTGCCAGTAGTCCGGAGGGTTCCTACGAGCAGTACTTC. It codes for CASSPEGSYEQYF.